This is a list of T cell receptor beta chains from one sample in a study of blood T cell repertoires in COVID-19. Method: immunoSEQ multiplex PCR; TCRdb's copy keeps in-frame clones and lacks some. The repertoire has over 200,000 clones, around 89% of them found once; the top ten carry about 15%. Sequenced material: PBMCs or T cells enriched from blood (not recorded which). Receptor source: a man under 40 who had been exposed to COVID-19. CDR3s include the opening cysteine and the closing phenylalanine or tryptophan. The order of the fields is CDR3 protein, CDR3 DNA, J gene, D gene, V gene, clone size. The D gene is left open where the match is weak. Size is omitted from some rows. Given values are once, few, many or a class for expanded clones.

cdr3_aa: CASSPRGSQHTEAFF
cdr3_nt: TGTGCCAGCAGCCCCCGGGGGTCGCAGCACACTGAAGCTTTCTTT
j_call: TRBJ1-1
d_call: .
v_call: TRBV3-1/TRBV3-2
clone_size: .

cdr3_aa: CSASLRMGRGAQYF
cdr3_nt: TGCAGTGCTAGTCTGAGGATGGGCCGGGGGGCCCAGTACTTC
j_call: TRBJ2-5
d_call: TRBD2
v_call: TRBV20-1
clone_size: .

cdr3_aa: CASRVERTGRLYSPLHF
cdr3_nt: TGTGCCAGCAGGGTTGAACGGACAGGGCGGTTGTACTCACCCCTCCACTTT
j_call: TRBJ1-6
d_call: TRBD1
v_call: TRBV2
clone_size: .

cdr3_aa: CASSPRGGPSTDTQYF
cdr3_nt: TGTGCCAGCAGCCCCCGCGGGGGGCCTAGCACAGATACGCAGTATTTT
j_call: TRBJ2-3
d_call: TRBD2
v_call: TRBV7-3
clone_size: .

cdr3_aa: CASGLLTGGNSPLHF
cdr3_nt: TGTGCTAGTGGTCTCTTAACAGGGGGAAATTCACCCCTCCACTTT
j_call: TRBJ1-6
d_call: TRBD1
v_call: TRBV12-5
clone_size: .

cdr3_aa: CASSYTLTRRENIQYF
cdr3_nt: TGTGCCAGCAGTTACACGTTGACTCGACGGGAAAACATTCAGTACTTC
j_call: TRBJ2-4
d_call: .
v_call: TRBV6-2/TRBV6-3
clone_size: .

cdr3_aa: CASSLSIFGWERNEQFF
cdr3_nt: TGTGCCAGCAGCTTGAGTATCTTTGGGTGGGAGCGCAATGAGCAGTTCTTC
j_call: TRBJ2-1
d_call: .
v_call: TRBV13
clone_size: once

cdr3_aa: CASRADWGAYEQYF
cdr3_nt: TGCGCCAGCAGAGCTGATTGGGGGGCCTACGAGCAGTACTTC
j_call: TRBJ2-7
d_call: .
v_call: TRBV4-1
clone_size: .

cdr3_aa: CAWSTVSSYNEQFF
cdr3_nt: TGTGCCTGGAGTACGGTGAGCTCCTACAATGAGCAGTTCTTC
j_call: TRBJ2-1
d_call: .
v_call: TRBV30
clone_size: .

cdr3_aa: CASSSGLAGGPATGELFF
cdr3_nt: TGTGCCAGCAGTTCGGGACTAGCGGGGGGGCCGGCCACCGGGGAGCTGTTTTTT
j_call: TRBJ2-2
d_call: TRBD2
v_call: TRBV27
clone_size: .

cdr3_aa: CASSLGTGAYEQYF
cdr3_nt: TGTGCCAGCAGCCTTGGGACAGGGGCCTACGAGCAGTACTTC
j_call: TRBJ2-7
d_call: TRBD1
v_call: TRBV11-2
clone_size: .

cdr3_aa: CASSSTARTEAFF
cdr3_nt: TGTGCCAGCAGTTCGACAGCGAGAACTGAAGCTTTCTTT
j_call: TRBJ1-1
d_call: .
v_call: TRBV3-1/TRBV3-2
clone_size: .

cdr3_aa: CASSPLEERNTIYF
cdr3_nt: TGCGCCAGCAGCCCCCTGGAGGAACGAAACACCATATATTTT
j_call: TRBJ1-3
d_call: .
v_call: TRBV4-1
clone_size: .

cdr3_aa: CAVGGTFF
cdr3_nt: TGTGCCGTTGGAGGAACTTTCTTT
j_call: TRBJ1-1
d_call: .
v_call: TRBV12-3/TRBV12-4
clone_size: .

cdr3_aa: CATSNWGDEQFF
cdr3_nt: TGTGCCACCAGCAATTGGGGGGACGAGCAGTTCTTC
j_call: TRBJ2-1
d_call: .
v_call: TRBV15
clone_size: .

cdr3_aa: CAPGDRENQPQHF
cdr3_nt: TGTGCCCCCGGAGACAGGGAAAATCAGCCCCAGCATTTT
j_call: TRBJ1-5
d_call: TRBD1
v_call: TRBV24-1
clone_size: .

cdr3_aa: CASSLYNQPQHF
cdr3_nt: TGTGCCAGCAGTTTATATAATCAGCCCCAGCATTTT
j_call: TRBJ1-5
d_call: .
v_call: TRBV12-3/TRBV12-4
clone_size: .

cdr3_aa: CASSPRPVRGRSGNTIYF
cdr3_nt: TGTGCCAGCTCACCACGCCCGGTGCGGGGTCGCTCAGGAAACACCATATATTTT
j_call: TRBJ1-3
d_call: .
v_call: TRBV18
clone_size: few

cdr3_aa: CASSPWGGPGNTIYF
cdr3_nt: TGTGCCAGCAGTCCCTGGGGGGGGCCTGGAAACACCATATATTTT
j_call: TRBJ1-3
d_call: .
v_call: TRBV6-5
clone_size: once

cdr3_aa: CASSIGQGRYSNQPQHF
cdr3_nt: TGTGCCAGTAGTATCGGACAGGGTCGGTATAGCAATCAGCCCCAGCATTTT
j_call: TRBJ1-5
d_call: TRBD1
v_call: TRBV19
clone_size: once

cdr3_aa: CASSNSAGVNQPQHF
cdr3_nt: TGTGCCAGCAGTAACTCGGCGGGGGTGAATCAGCCCCAGCATTTT
j_call: TRBJ1-5
d_call: .
v_call: TRBV28
clone_size: .

cdr3_aa: CASGSWSSGGGETQYF
cdr3_nt: TGCGCCAGCGGGTCCTGGTCTAGCGGGGGCGGGGAGACCCAGTACTTC
j_call: TRBJ2-5
d_call: TRBD2
v_call: TRBV5-1
clone_size: .

cdr3_aa: CASSVLNEQFF
cdr3_nt: TGTGCCAGCAGCGTCTTAAATGAGCAGTTCTTC
j_call: TRBJ2-1
d_call: .
v_call: TRBV5-6
clone_size: .

cdr3_aa: CASSTSQGALSAYTF
cdr3_nt: TGTGCCAGCAGCACCAGCCAGGGGGCCCTATCGGCCTACACCTTC
j_call: TRBJ1-2
d_call: TRBD1
v_call: TRBV25-1
clone_size: .

cdr3_aa: CASSFGVAEAFF
cdr3_nt: TGTGCCAGCAGTTTCGGGGTAGCCGAAGCTTTCTTT
j_call: TRBJ1-1
d_call: .
v_call: TRBV12-3/TRBV12-4
clone_size: .

cdr3_aa: CASSLPGTGVSNQPQHF
cdr3_nt: TGTGCCAGCAGCCTGCCCGGGACAGGAGTTAGCAATCAGCCCCAGCATTTT
j_call: TRBJ1-5
d_call: TRBD1
v_call: TRBV7-2
clone_size: .

cdr3_aa: CASSGGLNTDTQYF
cdr3_nt: TGTGCCAGCAGCGGGGGACTGAACACAGATACGCAGTATTTT
j_call: TRBJ2-3
d_call: .
v_call: TRBV7-2
clone_size: .

cdr3_aa: CASSPGPSQSSPLHF
cdr3_nt: TGTGCCAGCAGCCCAGGGCCATCCCAAAGTTCACCCCTCCACTTT
j_call: TRBJ1-6
d_call: .
v_call: TRBV7-3
clone_size: .

cdr3_aa: CASSKKGTGTHLYGYTF
cdr3_nt: TGTGCCAGTAGCAAAAAAGGGACAGGGACCCATCTCTATGGCTACACCTTC
j_call: TRBJ1-2
d_call: TRBD1
v_call: TRBV19
clone_size: .

cdr3_aa: CASSFGGGNSPLHF
cdr3_nt: TGTGCCAGCAGCTTTGGGGGCGGGAATTCACCCCTCCACTTT
j_call: TRBJ1-6
d_call: .
v_call: TRBV7-3
clone_size: few

cdr3_aa: CASSSQLAGLDEQYF
cdr3_nt: TGTGCCAGCAGTTCGCAACTAGCGGGGCTGGACGAGCAGTACTTC
j_call: TRBJ2-7
d_call: TRBD2
v_call: TRBV5-6
clone_size: .

cdr3_aa: CASSPRQTPGGEKLFF
cdr3_nt: TGTGCCAGCTCACCACGACAGACGCCGGGAGGTGAAAAACTGTTTTTT
j_call: TRBJ1-4
d_call: .
v_call: TRBV18
clone_size: .

cdr3_aa: CASSPDRGHNQPQHF
cdr3_nt: TGTGCCAGCAGCCCGGACAGGGGACACAATCAGCCCCAGCATTTT
j_call: TRBJ1-5
d_call: TRBD1
v_call: TRBV7-8
clone_size: .

cdr3_aa: CASSYSRLARYEQYF
cdr3_nt: TGTGCCAGCAGTTACTCGAGGCTAGCGCGCTACGAGCAGTACTTC
j_call: TRBJ2-7
d_call: .
v_call: TRBV6-5
clone_size: .

cdr3_aa: CASSPGGGDTQYF
cdr3_nt: TGTGCCAGCAGCCCCGGGGGAGGAGATACGCAGTATTTT
j_call: TRBJ2-3
d_call: .
v_call: TRBV2
clone_size: .

cdr3_aa: CASSPTRLAGETYEQFF
cdr3_nt: TGCGCCAGCAGCCCGACCCGACTAGCGGGGGAGACCTATGAGCAGTTCTTC
j_call: TRBJ2-1
d_call: TRBD2
v_call: TRBV4-1
clone_size: .

cdr3_aa: CASSYRGQGGGYTF
cdr3_nt: TGTGCCAGCAGTTACCGGGGACAGGGTGGCGGCTACACCTTC
j_call: TRBJ1-2
d_call: TRBD1
v_call: TRBV6-5
clone_size: .

cdr3_aa: CASSAGTSGMNEQFF
cdr3_nt: TGTGCCAGCAGTGCAGGGACTAGCGGGATGAATGAGCAGTTCTTC
j_call: TRBJ2-1
d_call: TRBD2
v_call: TRBV2
clone_size: .

cdr3_aa: CASSQEDKRKLFF
cdr3_nt: TGTGCCAGCAGCCAAGAAGATAAGCGAAAACTGTTTTTT
j_call: TRBJ1-4
d_call: .
v_call: TRBV4-2
clone_size: .

cdr3_aa: CASSVGTVNSPLHF
cdr3_nt: TGTGCCAGCAGTGTCGGGACAGTGAATTCACCCCTCCACTTT
j_call: TRBJ1-6
d_call: TRBD1
v_call: TRBV6-4
clone_size: .

cdr3_aa: CSVAVVEAFF
cdr3_nt: TGCAGCGTAGCGGTGGTTGAAGCTTTCTTT
j_call: TRBJ1-1
d_call: .
v_call: TRBV29-1
clone_size: .

cdr3_aa: CASSLGQGSTEAFF
cdr3_nt: TGTGCCAGCAGCTTGGGACAGGGGAGCACTGAAGCTTTCTTT
j_call: TRBJ1-1
d_call: TRBD1
v_call: TRBV7-9
clone_size: .

cdr3_aa: CALKGALDQPQHF
cdr3_nt: TGTGCCTTAAAGGGGGCCCTTGATCAGCCCCAGCATTTT
j_call: TRBJ1-5
d_call: TRBD1
v_call: TRBV19
clone_size: .

cdr3_aa: CASSLSGGRKTQYF
cdr3_nt: TGTGCCAGCAGTTTATCTGGGGGGAGGAAGACCCAGTACTTC
j_call: TRBJ2-5
d_call: .
v_call: TRBV28
clone_size: .

cdr3_aa: CASSVRDSRSTDTQYF
cdr3_nt: TGTGCCAGCAGCGTGAGGGACAGCCGAAGCACAGATACGCAGTATTTT
j_call: TRBJ2-3
d_call: TRBD1
v_call: TRBV9
clone_size: .

cdr3_aa: CASSVDQGVRGYTF
cdr3_nt: TGTGCCAGCAGCGTAGATCAGGGGGTACGGGGCTACACCTTC
j_call: TRBJ1-2
d_call: TRBD1
v_call: TRBV9
clone_size: .

cdr3_aa: CASSVGGANTEAFF
cdr3_nt: TGTGCCAGCAGCGTAGGTGGGGCGAACACTGAAGCTTTCTTT
j_call: TRBJ1-1
d_call: .
v_call: TRBV9
clone_size: .

cdr3_aa: CASSLDRGAAGNTIYF
cdr3_nt: TGTGCCAGCAGCCTTGACAGGGGGGCGGCTGGAAACACCATATATTTT
j_call: TRBJ1-3
d_call: TRBD1
v_call: TRBV5-5
clone_size: .